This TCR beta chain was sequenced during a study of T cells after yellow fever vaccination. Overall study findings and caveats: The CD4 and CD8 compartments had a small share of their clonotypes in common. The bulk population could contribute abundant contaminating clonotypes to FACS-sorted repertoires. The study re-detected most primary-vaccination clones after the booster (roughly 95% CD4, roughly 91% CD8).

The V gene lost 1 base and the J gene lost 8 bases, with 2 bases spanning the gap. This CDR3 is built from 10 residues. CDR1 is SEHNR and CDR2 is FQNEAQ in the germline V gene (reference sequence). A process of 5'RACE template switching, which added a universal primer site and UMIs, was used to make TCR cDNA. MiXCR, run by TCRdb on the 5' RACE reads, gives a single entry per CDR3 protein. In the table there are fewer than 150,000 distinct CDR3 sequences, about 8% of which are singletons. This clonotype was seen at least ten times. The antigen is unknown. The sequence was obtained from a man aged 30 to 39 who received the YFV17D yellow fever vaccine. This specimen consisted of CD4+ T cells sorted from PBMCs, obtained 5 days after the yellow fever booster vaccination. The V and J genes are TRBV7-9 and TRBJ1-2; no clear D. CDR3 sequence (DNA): TGTGCCAGCAGCTTAGAAGGCTACACCTTC. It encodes CASSLEGYTF.